Each of the 29 T cell receptor beta chains below was sequenced from the same sample in a study of human versus mouse CDR3 diversity and MHC coevolution. TCRdb's table, derived via immunoSEQ multiplex PCR, lists solely in-frame clones and lacks some. There are 80,000 or so clones in the sample; roughly 93% occur only once, and around 1.5% lies in the top ten. Sequencing was carried out using naive CD4+ T cells from blood. This sample's subset: CD45RO-negative CD62L-positive naive CD4 T cells. The receptor set was obtained from a person aged 25 to 75 in good health.

This chain links TRBV2 with TRBJ1-1; a weak D match, TRBD1 (5 bases). The CDR3 runs 13 residues. Per the germline V gene, CDR1 is SNHLY and CDR2 is FYNNEI. V was shortened by 6 bases and J by 0 bases, with 8 bases between the two germline ends. The CDR3 sequence is CASSRGMNTEAFF. The CDR3 DNA follows: TGTGCCAGCAGCCGGGGGATGAACACTGAAGCTTTCTTT.

The chain has TRBV6-1 and TRBJ2-2, with 9 bases identical to TRBD1. The CDR3 is 14 residues long. CDR1 and CDR2 from the germline V gene are MNHNS and SASEGT. The V segment lost 5 bases and the J segment 7 bases; nucleotides outside the gene matches: 5. The CDR3 loop reads CASSLQGAIGELFF. In nucleotides, the CDR3 is TGTGCCAGCAGTTTACAGGGGGCAATCGGGGAGCTGTTTTTT.

Details on this clone: The same CDR3 is also encoded by other DNA sequences in this sample. This chain connects TRBV5-1 to TRBJ1-1; no clear D. The CDR3 runs 13 residues. The V gene lost 4 bases and the J gene lost 0 bases, with 7 bases spanning the gap. Germline CDR1 and CDR2: SGHRS and YFSETQ. Here the CDR3 DNA reads TGCGCCAGCAGCCCCGGGATGAACACTGAAGCTTTCTTT. Amino acid sequence: CASSPGMNTEAFF.

CDR3 nucleotides: TGTGCCAGCAGTGACCCGGGGTACGAGCAGTACTTC. Its protein product is CASSDPGYEQYF. J is TRBJ2-7 and V is TRBV6-1; a weak D match, TRBD2 (5 bases). Germline V gives CDR1 MNHNS, CDR2 SASEGT. With 3 bases removed from V and 4 bases from J, the gap between germline ends came to 7 bases. The CDR3 is made up of 12 amino acids.

The count of this clone is one. This rearrangement joins TRBV9 to TRBJ1-1; 7 bases match TRBD1. CDR1 and CDR2 (germline): SGDLS, YYNGEE. J lost 3 bases, V lost 4 bases, and 6 bases had no gene match. The CDR3 runs 14 residues. DNA for the CDR3: TGTGCCAGCAGCCTTCCGGGACAGCACACTGAAGCTTTCTTT. Translating gives CASSLPGQHTEAFF. Drawing the rest from reference TRBV9 and TRBJ1-1, the complete variable domain is DSGVTQTPKHLITATGQRVTLRCSPRSGDLSVYWYQQSLDQGLQFLIQYYNGEERAKGNILERFSAQQFPDLHSELNLSSLELGDSALYFCASSLPGQHTEAFFGQGTRLTVV.

This rearrangement joins TRBV27 to TRBJ1-1, with 8 bases identical to TRBD1. Trimming removed 6 bases from V and 4 bases from J; junction bases left unmatched: 4. The CDR3 consists of 13 residues. Looked up from germline, CDR1 is MNHEY and CDR2 is SMNVEV (reference sequence). The CDR3 here is CASRPTGGTEAFF. CDR3 nucleotide sequence: TGTGCCAGCAGACCAACAGGGGGCACTGAAGCTTTCTTT.

The genes are TRBV7-3 and TRBJ2-3; 9 bases are shared with TRBD1. CDR1 and CDR2 (germline): SGHTA, FQGTGA. The CDR3 extends over 15 amino acids. J lost 7 bases, V lost 8 bases, and 13 bases had no gene match. CDR3 DNA sequence: TGTGCCAGCGGGAAAACAGGGGGCGCGTCATATACGCAGTATTTT. It translates to CASGKTGGASYTQYF.

The CDR3 loop reads CASSNLGGAEDTQYF. The DNA for the CDR3 is TGTGCCAGCAGCAATTTAGGGGGCGCTGAAGATACGCAGTATTTT. This chain connects TRBV21-1 to TRBJ2-3; whether TRBD1, the table's D call, matches the DNA was not checked. TRBV21-1 is reported as a pseudogene. This CDR3 region has 15 residues.

The chain employs TRBV27 and TRBJ2-1; D remains ambiguous. V was shortened by 7 bases and J by 0 bases, with 13 bases between the two germline ends. The CDR3 covers 15 residues. Looked up from germline, CDR1 is MNHEY and CDR2 is SMNVEV (reference sequence). For the CDR3, the DNA is TGTGCCAGCATCGGAGCGTCCCCCTCCTACAATGAGCAGTTCTTC. It encodes CASIGASPSYNEQFF.

V is TRBV7-3 and J is TRBJ2-3; no clear D. From germline, CDR1 is SGHTA and CDR2 FQGTGA. V shed 4 bases and J shed 6 bases, with 11 bases lying between them. The CDR3 covers 13 residues. The chain's CDR3 is CASSSLVPDTQYF. CDR3 sequence (DNA): TGTGCCAGCAGCTCTCTAGTTCCGGATACGCAGTATTTT.

The J gene is TRBJ2-1, the V gene TRBV4-1, with TRBD2 matching over 13 bases. V lost 3 bases to trimming and J lost 7 bases; unmatched junction nucleotides: 12. The germline gives CDR1 MGHRA, CDR2 YSYEKL. The CDR3 is 18 amino acids. This chain's CDR3 is CASSQRLTSGGTPNEQFF. CDR3 nucleotides: TGCGCCAGCAGCCAGCGCCTGACTAGCGGGGGGACCCCAAATGAGCAGTTCTTC.

V and J are TRBV29-1 and TRBJ1-1; D uncertain. Germline CDR1 SQVTM, CDR2 ANQGSEA. V was cut by 5 bases and J by 4 bases, with 11 bases left in between. CDR3 length equals 12 residues. The CDR3 DNA sequence: TGCAGCGTTATCTGGGCGAGCACTGAAGCTTTCTTT. Residues: CSVIWASTEAFF. The complete variable domain, with remaining parts taken from reference TRBV29-1 and TRBJ1-1, reads SAVISQKPSRDICQRGTSLTIQCQVDSQVTMMFWYRQQPGQSLTLIATANQGSEATYESGFVIDKFPISRPNLTFSTLTVSNMSPEDSSIYLCSVIWASTEAFFGQGTRLTVV.

This clone has a single count. The V gene is TRBV28, the J gene TRBJ2-1; D is possibly TRBD2 (5 bases). The germline V and J ends were trimmed by 6 bases and 0 bases, with 18 bases remaining between them. The CDR3 spans 17 residues. The germline gives CDR1 MDHEN, CDR2 SYDVKM. Here the CDR3 reads CASRGSTTRYSYNEQFF. The CDR3 DNA is TGTGCCAGCAGGGGCAGCACTACTAGATACTCCTACAATGAGCAGTTCTTC.

The CDR3 DNA reads TGTGCCAGCAGTACTGGACTAGCGGGAGCCTATGAGACCCAGTACTTC. It codes for CASSTGLAGAYETQYF. V usage is TRBV7-7 and J usage is TRBJ2-5, with 13 bases identical to TRBD2. V shed 6 bases and J 5 bases; nucleotides not matched to a gene: 9. This CDR3 contains 16 residues. Germline V CDR1 and CDR2: SSHAT, FNYEAQ (reference sequence). The complete variable domain, with remaining parts taken from reference TRBV7-7 and TRBJ2-5, reads GAGVSQSPRYKVTKRGQDVTLRCDPISSHATLYWYQQALGQGPEFLTYFNYEAQPDKSGLPSDRFSAERPEGSISTLTIQRTEQRDSAMYRCASSTGLAGAYETQYFGPGTRLLVL.

The chain couples TRBV19 to TRBJ2-7, with no clear D. V lost 3 bases and J 2 bases, leaving 14 bases between the germline ends. Germline values: CDR1 LNHDA, CDR2 SQIVND (reference sequence). The CDR3 contains 15 residues. The CDR3 is CASSMARGSPYEQYF. CDR3 nucleotides: TGTGCCAGTAGTATGGCCCGTGGCAGTCCCTACGAGCAGTACTTC.

This CDR3 reads CAISGQGNGYTF. CDR3 nucleotides: TGTGCCATCTCTGGACAGGGTAATGGCTACACCTTC. J is TRBJ1-2 and V is TRBV2; 8 bases are a match to TRBD1. The junction had 7 bases not matched to a gene; V was cut back by 10 bases and J by 6 bases. The CDR3 runs 12 residues. Germline loops: CDR1 SNHLY, CDR2 FYNNEI. Variable domain in full (rest from reference TRBV2 and TRBJ1-2): EPEVTQTPSHQVTQMGQEVILRCVPISNHLYFYWYRQILGQKVEFLVSFYNNEISEKSEIFDDQFSVERPDGSNFTLKIRSTKLEDSAMYFCAISGQGNGYTFGSGTRLTVV.

CDR3 sequence: CASSLGHSSYEQYF. CDR3 bases: TGCGCCAGCAGCCTGGGACATAGCTCCTACGAGCAGTACTTC. J is TRBJ2-7 and V is TRBV5-1; D perhaps matches TRBD1 (6 bases). This CDR3 is built from 14 residues. Germline CDR1 is SGHRS and CDR2 is YFSETQ. V dropped 4 bases and J dropped 0 bases, with 11 bases sitting between them.

The chain recombines TRBV4-3 with TRBJ2-1; TRBD1 is a possible D gene (6 bases). The CDR3 consists of 15 residues. Germline CDR1 LGHNA, CDR2 YSLEER. V shed 0 bases and J shed 9 bases, with 15 bases lying between them. The CDR3 nucleotides read TGCGCCAGCAGCCAAGAGCCGCACAGGGATCGTGAGCAGTTCTTC. Protein: CASSQEPHRDREQFF.

The chain combines TRBV30 with TRBJ2-7, with TRBD1 as a possible D gene (5 bases). The CDR3 sequence is 10 residues long. Germline assignment: CDR1 GTSNPN and CDR2 SVGIG (reference sequence). Trimming left V 5 bases short and J 4 bases short, with 6 bases between. The CDR3 region is CAWDRYEQYF. The CDR3 DNA follows: TGTGCCTGGGACAGATACGAGCAGTACTTC.

The sample holds a few counts of this clone. The CDR3 region is CATGTENNQPQHF. DNA for the CDR3: TGTGCCACCGGGACAGAGAACAATCAGCCCCAGCATTTT. The chain has TRBV10-3 and TRBJ1-5; 7 bases fit TRBD1. The CDR3 runs to 13 residues. CDR1 ENHRY and CDR2 SYGVKD come from the germline V gene. After removal of 10 bases from V and 3 bases from J, the junction contained 6 bases not matched to a gene.

In this sample, this clone turned up once. This sequence joins TRBV9 and TRBJ2-2; D ambiguous. The CDR3 length is 14 residues. CDR1 SGDLS and CDR2 YYNGEE come from the germline V gene. V was shortened by 3 bases and J by 5 bases, with 11 bases between the two germline ends. Here the CDR3 reads CASSGAVITGELFF. The CDR3 bases are TGTGCCAGCAGCGGGGCAGTCATAACCGGGGAGCTGTTTTTT.

Concerning this clone: Additional DNA sequences in this sample encode the identical CDR3. The gene calls are TRBV7-9 and TRBJ2-7; 7 bases agree with TRBD1. Losses at the gene ends were 4 bases for V and 6 bases for J; bases not matched to a gene: 3. Germline V gene sequence: CDR1 SEHNR, CDR2 FQNEAQ (reference sequence). The CDR3 is made up of 12 amino acids. The chain's CDR3 is CASSSYRGEQYF. The CDR3 region has the DNA TGTGCCAGCAGCTCCTACAGGGGCGAGCAGTACTTC.

The table lists this clone with a count of one. The chain is built from TRBV18 and TRBJ1-1, with D uncertain. From germline, CDR1 is KGHSH and CDR2 LQKENI. This CDR3 has 13 residues. V was clipped by 3 bases and J by 1 base, with 6 bases between them. The DNA of the CDR3 is TGTGCCAGCTCACCCCAGGAGAACACTGAAGCTTTCTTT. Its translation is CASSPQENTEAFF.

The V gene is TRBV19, the J gene TRBJ2-3, with a possible D match to TRBD1 (6 bases). The CDR3 spans 14 residues. Germline assignment: CDR1 LNHDA and CDR2 SQIVND (reference sequence). The V gene lost 7 bases and the J gene lost 5 bases, with 16 bases spanning the gap. CDR3 sequence reads: CASKGDRRQDTQYF. The CDR3 DNA sequence: TGTGCCAGTAAAGGAGACAGGAGGCAAGATACGCAGTATTTT.

The chain couples TRBV15 to TRBJ1-1, with unresolved D. Germline loops: CDR1 LNHNV, CDR2 YYDKDF (reference sequence). The CDR3 totals 15 residues. V was pared by 1 base and J by 3 bases, with 12 bases between. As DNA, the CDR3 is TGTGCCACCAGCAGAGCAGGAGGTAATCACACTGAAGCTTTCTTT. The encoded protein is CATSRAGGNHTEAFF.

V and J are TRBV6-1 and TRBJ2-3; D ambiguous. Trimming pared 5 bases from V and 6 bases from J, leaving 12 bases between. There are 13 residues in the CDR3. Germline assignment: CDR1 MNHNS and CDR2 SASEGT. CDR3 region: CASSRRSEDTQYF. CDR3 in DNA: TGTGCCAGCAGTCGGAGAAGTGAGGATACGCAGTATTTT.

This clone was seen a few times. This sequence joins TRBV19 and TRBJ1-4; 7 bases map to TRBD1. Germline V gene lookup returns CDR1 LNHDA and CDR2 SQIVND (reference sequence). Losses at the gene ends were 3 bases for V and 5 bases for J; bases not matched to a gene: 6. The CDR3 consists of 15 residues. The CDR3 loop reads CASSIGIGGNEKLFF. CDR3 coding DNA: TGTGCCAGTAGTATTGGCATAGGGGGCAATGAAAAACTGTTTTTT.

The V and J genes are TRBV5-1 and TRBJ2-1; D may be TRBD2 (6 bases). The V gene lost 4 bases and the J gene lost 4 bases, with 15 bases spanning the gap. CDR3 size: 15 residues. CDR1 SGHRS and CDR2 YFSETQ come from the germline V gene. CDR3 residues: CASSAGTNTYNEQFF. The CDR3 DNA reads TGCGCCAGCAGCGCGGGGACCAACACTTACAATGAGCAGTTCTTC. The full variable domain, completed using reference TRBV5-1 and TRBJ2-1, is KAGVTQTPRYLIKTRGQQVTLSCSPISGHRSVSWYQQTPGQGLQFLFEYFSETQRNKGNFPGRFSGRQFSNSRSEMNVSTLELGDSALYLCASSAGTNTYNEQFFGPGTRLTVL.

This clone came up a few times. The V gene is TRBV10-3, the J gene TRBJ1-2; TRBD1 aligns across 8 bases. CDR1 ENHRY and CDR2 SYGVKD come from the germline V gene. With 6 bases clipped from V and 2 bases from J, the junction kept 5 bases outside the gene matches. CDR3 size: 14 residues. The DNA of the CDR3 is TGTGCCATCAGGTATCAGGGGGCGAACTATGGCTACACCTTC. It encodes CAIRYQGANYGYTF.